A single sample is the source of the 32 T cell receptor beta chains below, sequenced in a study of T cell responses to AZD1222 COVID-19 vaccine. Profiling relied on immunoSEQ multiplex PCR, and the TCRdb table lists in-frame clones only, not all of them. The sample lists 69,000 or so clones, nearly 90% occurring once. The specimen comprised peripheral blood, sampled 28 days after the second AZD1222 dose. These receptors all come from an adult who received the AZD1222 COVID-19 vaccine.

This sequence joins TRBV10-2 and TRBJ1-5; D gene uncertain. Germline CDR1 and CDR2: WSHSY and SAAADI. The length of the CDR3 is 14 residues. V was trimmed by 8 bases and J by 4 bases, leaving 15 bases between them. DNA of the CDR3: TGCGCCAGCGTTGACGGTTTGCCGAATCAGCCCCAGCATTTT. Translating it yields CASVDGLPNQPQHF.

In its sample, this clone was seen once. V and J are TRBV4-3 and TRBJ2-5; 8 nucleotides line up with TRBD2. The CDR3 runs 15 residues. Germline values: CDR1 LGHNA, CDR2 YSLEER. J gave up 3 bases and V 1 base, and 4 bases lay outside the gene matches. CDR3: CASSQGLATEETQYF. The DNA of the CDR3 is TGCGCCAGCAGCCAAGGACTAGCGACTGAAGAGACCCAGTACTTC.

The chain links TRBV18 to TRBJ2-7; D is perhaps TRBD1 (6 bases). The CDR3 runs 13 residues. CDR1 and CDR2 (germline): KGHSH, LQKENI. V shed 6 bases and J shed 2 bases, with 11 bases lying between them. CDR3: CASSPDRTYEQYF. As DNA, the CDR3 is TGTGCCAGCTCCCCGGACAGAACCTACGAGCAGTACTTC. Supplemented by reference TRBV18 and TRBJ2-7, the full variable domain reads NAGVMQNPRHLVRRRGQEARLRCSPMKGHSHVYWYRQLPEEGLKFMVYLQKENIIDESGMPKERFSAEFPKEGPSILRIQQVVRGDSAAYFCASSPDRTYEQYFGPGTRLTVT.

The chain uses TRBV7-9 and TRBJ1-1, with D unresolved. V lost 5 bases, J lost 2 bases, and 9 bases lay in between. Germline V lookup: CDR1 SEHNR, CDR2 FQNEAQ (reference sequence). The length of the CDR3 is 13 residues. CDR3 in DNA: TGTGCCAGCAGCCTAACAGTTAACACTGAAGCTTTCTTT. It specifies CASSLTVNTEAFF.

The chain recombines TRBV6-1 with TRBJ2-7; D unclear. CDR1 and CDR2 (germline): MNHNS, SASEGT. Trimming removed 0 bases from V and 0 bases from J, with 12 bases in between. The CDR3 has 16 residues. CDR3 in amino acids: CASSEAWASSSYEQYF. The DNA of the CDR3 is TGTGCCAGCAGTGAAGCCTGGGCCAGTTCCTCCTACGAGCAGTACTTC.

V gene TRBV19 combines with J gene TRBJ1-3; D uncertain. The CDR3 is made up of 14 amino acids. Trimming took off 3 bases at V and 6 bases at J, with 12 bases between the two ends. The germline V gene encodes CDR1 LNHDA and CDR2 SQIVND (reference sequence). The DNA of the CDR3 is TGTGCCAGTAGTATTCTGGACGCAGCAAACACCATATATTTT. Its protein is CASSILDAANTIYF. The variable domain in full, with the rest retrieved from reference TRBV19 and TRBJ1-3, is DGGITQSPKYLFRKEGQNVTLSCEQNLNHDAMYWYRQDPGQGLRLIYYSQIVNDFQKGDIAEGYSVSREKKESFPLTVTSAQKNPTAFYLCASSILDAANTIYFGEGSWLTVV.

The chain uses TRBV18 and TRBJ1-2, with D perhaps TRBD1 (6 bases). CDR3 length: 16 amino acids. V gave up 0 bases and J gave up 4 bases, with 15 bases separating them. Per the germline V gene, CDR1 is KGHSH and CDR2 is LQKENI. The CDR3 reads CASSPPADRNGYGYTF. CDR3 bases: TGTGCCAGCTCACCACCCGCGGACAGAAACGGCTATGGCTACACCTTC.

The chain recombines TRBV5-1 with TRBJ2-7; 7 bases align to TRBD1. V lost 0 bases, J lost 1 base, and 4 bases stayed unmatched. This CDR3 has 15 amino acids. Germline CDR1 and CDR2: SGHRS and YFSETQ. In DNA, the CDR3 is TGCGCCAGCAGCTTGGGGCCAGGGGGTTCCTACGAGCAGTACTTC. It specifies CASSLGPGGSYEQYF.

CDR3: CASSYSQGSGNTIYF. CDR3 in DNA: TGTGCCAGCAGTTACAGCCAGGGCTCTGGAAACACCATATATTTT. The chain uses TRBV6-6 and TRBJ1-3; TRBD1 is a possible D gene (5 bases). V lost 2 bases and J lost 0, with 8 bases in between. Per germline, CDR1 MNHNY and CDR2 SVGAGI (reference sequence). The CDR3 runs to 15 residues.

V and J are TRBV4-3 and TRBJ1-6, with D unresolved. This CDR3 comprises 15 residues. Trimming took 0 bases from V and 10 from J, leaving 13 bases between them. Germline CDR1 and CDR2: LGHNA and YSLEER. As DNA, the CDR3 is TGCGCCAGCAGCCAAGATTGGAGGGTCGGATCACCCCTCCACTTT. Translating it yields CASSQDWRVGSPLHF.

This chain joins TRBV14 and TRBJ1-1; D is ambiguous. V lost 4 bases and J lost 1, with 13 bases in between. There are 15 residues in the CDR3. The V gene's germline CDR1 is SGHDN and CDR2 FVKESK. CDR3 residues: CASSPQGAGNTEAFF. The CDR3 DNA is TGTGCCAGCAGCCCCCAAGGAGCGGGGAACACTGAAGCTTTCTTT.

The chain recombines TRBV7-9 with TRBJ2-7, with 7 bases that match TRBD2. V lost 6 bases and J lost 2; bases outside the gene matches: 13. The CDR3 runs to 16 residues. CDR1 is SEHNR, CDR2 FQNEAQ, per germline (reference sequence). The CDR3 reads CASSQHIAGAAYEQYF. The CDR3 DNA sequence: TGTGCCAGCAGTCAACACATAGCGGGTGCCGCCTACGAGCAGTACTTC. Using reference TRBV7-9 and TRBJ2-7 for the parts outside the CDR3, the full variable domain is DTGVSQNPRHKITKRGQNVTFRCDPISEHNRLYWYRQTLGQGPEFLTYFQNEAQLEKSRLLSDRFSAERPKGSFSTLEIQRTEQGDSAMYLCASSQHIAGAAYEQYFGPGTRLTVT.

The chain joins TRBV9 to TRBJ1-1; TRBD1 matches 7 bases. The ends lost 3 bases at V and 5 bases at J; junction bases unmatched: 4. The CDR3 loop spans 13 amino acids. CDR1 is SGDLS, CDR2 YYNGEE, per germline. Here the CDR3 reads CASSATGETEAFF. CDR3 nucleotide sequence: TGTGCCAGCAGCGCCACAGGGGAGACTGAAGCTTTCTTT.

The chain has TRBV19 and TRBJ2-7; TRBD1 matches 8 bases. There are 15 residues in the CDR3. V lost 3 bases, J lost 6 bases, and 10 bases stayed unmatched. Germline CDR1 is LNHDA and CDR2 is SQIVND (reference sequence). CDR3 sequence reads: CASSMQQGALGEQYF. The CDR3 DNA sequence: TGTGCCAGTAGTATGCAGCAGGGGGCGCTTGGCGAGCAGTACTTC.

This chain links TRBV5-4 with TRBJ2-5; unclear D gene. The CDR3 runs 14 residues. V lost 2 bases to trimming and J lost 4 bases, with 12 bases between them. Germline CDR1 is SGHNT and CDR2 is YYREEE (reference sequence). This CDR3 reads CASSLREGGETQYF. In DNA form, the CDR3 reads TGTGCCAGCAGCTTAAGAGAAGGTGGAGAGACCCAGTACTTC.

The chain joins TRBV14 to TRBJ1-3, with a possible D match to TRBD1 (6 bases). CDR1 and CDR2 (germline): SGHDN, FVKESK. The CDR3 is 17 amino acids. Between the trimmed V and J ends, which lost 5 bases and 2 bases, there was a span of 19 bases. DNA of the CDR3: TGTGCCAGCAGCTCACAAAGGGGGTCCCACGCTGGAAACACCATATATTTT. Translation gives CASSSQRGSHAGNTIYF.

The chain is built from TRBV10-2 and TRBJ1-6; D is perhaps TRBD1 (5 bases). The CDR3 is 15 amino acids. V was cut by 6 bases and J by 5 bases, with 14 bases left in between. CDR1 is WSHSY and CDR2 is SAAADI in the germline V gene. The CDR3 DNA reads as TGCGCCAGCAGCCAGGCAGGGCGCAATAATTCACCCCTCCACTTT. Residues: CASSQAGRNNSPLHF.

This chain connects TRBV12-5 to TRBJ2-2; 10 bases match TRBD2. This CDR3 spans 15 amino acids. The V gene's germline CDR1 is LGHNT and CDR2 FRNRAP. Losses at the gene ends were 1 base for V and 6 bases for J; bases not matched to a gene: 2. DNA for the CDR3: TGTGCTAGTGGTTTGGGGCTAGCGGGAGCCGGGGAGCTGTTTTTT. Translation: CASGLGLAGAGELFF.

V gene TRBV6-6 combines with J gene TRBJ1-2; D gene uncertain. The CDR3 totals 14 residues. V was clipped by 2 bases and J by 6 bases, with 13 bases between them. Looked up from germline, CDR1 is MNHNY and CDR2 is SVGAGI (reference sequence). The CDR3, as DNA: TGTGCCAGCAGTTACGAGGCCAGGCCCCATGGCTACACCTTC. This translates into CASSYEARPHGYTF.

There are a few counts of this clone. The chain carries TRBV7-2 and TRBJ2-7, with D possibly TRBD1 on 5 matching bases. From germline, CDR1 is SGHTA and CDR2 FQGNSA. The CDR3 has 16 residues. The V end lost 3 bases, the J end lost 3 bases, and 18 bases lay between the germline ends. The CDR3 DNA sequence: TGTGCCAGCAGCTTTCCCCATCAGGGAACAAACTACGAGCAGTACTTC. Translating gives CASSFPHQGTNYEQYF.

In this sample, this clone turned up a few times. This chain links TRBV25-1 with TRBJ1-2; D not certain. Germline V gene lookup returns CDR1 MGHDK and CDR2 SYGVNS. The CDR3 runs 13 residues. V lost 7 bases and J 5 bases, leaving 14 bases between the germline ends. This CDR3 reads CASTPGWEYGYTF. CDR3 nucleotides: TGTGCCAGCACCCCCGGTTGGGAATATGGCTACACCTTC.

The chain uses TRBV29-1 and TRBJ2-1; D might be TRBD1 (6 bases). Trimming pared 7 bases from V and 4 bases from J, leaving 20 bases between. The germline V gene encodes CDR1 SQVTM and CDR2 ANQGSEA. This CDR3 has 15 residues. The CDR3 spells CSGARVVRGYNEQFF. DNA of the CDR3: TGCAGCGGGGCAAGGGTAGTAAGGGGGTACAATGAGCAGTTCTTC.

The V gene is TRBV6-2 or TRBV6-3, the J gene TRBJ2-3, with a weak D call TRBD2 (6 bases). The CDR3 has 17 amino acids. The germline CDR1 and CDR2 sequences are MNHEY and SVGEGT. V lost 0 bases and J 2 bases, leaving 15 bases between the germline ends. The CDR3 region is CASSYSGLRRPTDTQYF. For the CDR3, the DNA is TGTGCCAGCAGTTACTCGGGACTCCGACGTCCCACAGATACGCAGTATTTT.

This chain joins TRBV6-5 and TRBJ1-3; D is perhaps TRBD1 (6 bases). CDR1 MNHEY and CDR2 SVGAGI come from the germline V gene. V lost 5 bases and J 3 bases, leaving 11 bases between the germline ends. The CDR3 runs to 14 residues. The CDR3 reads CASSPQGHGNTIYF. Here the CDR3 DNA reads TGTGCCAGCAGTCCACAGGGACATGGAAACACCATATATTTT.

This clone was detected only once. The CDR3 loop is CASSLDRPIGTDTQYF. In DNA, the CDR3 is TGCGCCAGCAGCTTGGACCGGCCTATAGGGACAGATACGCAGTATTTT. The chain has TRBV5-1 and TRBJ2-3; D not certain. Germline loops: CDR1 SGHRS, CDR2 YFSETQ. This CDR3 comprises 16 residues. Trimming pared 0 bases from V and 3 bases from J, leaving 14 bases between. Based on the CDR3 plus reference TRBV5-1 and TRBJ2-3, the full variable domain is KAGVTQTPRYLIKTRGQQVTLSCSPISGHRSVSWYQQTPGQGLQFLFEYFSETQRNKGNFPGRFSGRQFSNSRSEMNVSTLELGDSALYLCASSLDRPIGTDTQYFGPGTRLTVL.

This chain links TRBV11-2 with TRBJ2-7; D may be TRBD2 (6 bases). Germline CDR1 reads SGHAT; CDR2 reads FQNNGV. V was trimmed by 5 bases and J by 10 bases, leaving 18 bases between them. This CDR3 contains 13 residues. The CDR3, as DNA: TGTGCCAGCAGCGCCCGACTAGATTCGGAACAGTACTTC. Translating it yields CASSARLDSEQYF.

This clone was recorded once. The rearrangement uses TRBV27 and TRBJ2-2, with TRBD1 identical over 10 bases. Germline V gives CDR1 MNHEY, CDR2 SMNVEV (reference sequence). After removal of 11 bases from V and 4 bases from J, the junction contained 7 bases not matched to a gene. CDR3 length equals 14 residues. CDR3 sequence reads: CAVRQGAGTGELFF. The DNA of the CDR3 is TGTGCCGTCCGACAGGGGGCAGGCACCGGGGAGCTGTTTTTT.

The DNA for the CDR3 is TGTGCCTGGACTTCCTCTTGGGATCAGCCCCAGCATTTT. It yields the protein CAWTSSWDQPQHF. The genes are TRBV30 and TRBJ1-5, with D unresolved. The CDR3 sequence is 13 residues long. From germline, CDR1 is GTSNPN and CDR2 SVGIG (reference sequence). Trimming stripped 4 bases from V and 5 bases from J, with 12 bases between.

The chain couples TRBV5-8 to TRBJ1-2; a weak D match, TRBD1 (5 bases). This CDR3 has 15 residues. V lost 4 bases, J lost 8 bases, and 21 bases lay in between. Germline CDR1 SGHTS, CDR2 YDEGEE. The CDR3 sequence is CASSPYGAFQRGYTF. CDR3 coding DNA: TGTGCCAGCAGCCCCTATGGGGCCTTTCAACGGGGCTACACCTTC.

Here the CDR3 DNA reads TGTGCCAGCAGCGCAACGGGACTCAAGCACGAGCAGTACTTC. It encodes CASSATGLKHEQYF. The rearrangement links TRBV11-2 to TRBJ2-7, with a possible D match to TRBD2 (6 bases). The germline V gene has CDR1 SGHAT and CDR2 FQNNGV. Trimming left V 5 bases short and J 5 bases short, with 16 bases between. The CDR3 runs 14 residues.

The chain recombines TRBV6-2 or TRBV6-3 with TRBJ2-2; D perhaps matches TRBD2 (5 bases). The V end was cut by 2 bases, the J end by 6 bases, with 10 bases between. The CDR3 totals 14 residues. Germline V CDR1 and CDR2: MNHEY, SVGEGT. CDR3 loop: CASSYTRLSGELFF. The CDR3 DNA follows: TGTGCCAGCAGTTACACTAGACTTTCCGGGGAGCTGTTTTTT.

The CDR3: CASNLDATGPSGGYTF. CDR3 sequence (DNA): TGTGCCAGCAACCTAGACGCGACAGGCCCCTCAGGGGGCTACACCTTC. The chain carries TRBV7-9 and TRBJ1-2; perhaps TRBD1 as D (6 bases). Germline CDR1 SEHNR, CDR2 FQNEAQ (reference sequence). With 7 bases removed from V and 8 bases from J, the gap between germline ends came to 26 bases. The CDR3 has 16 residues.